This TCR beta chain emerged from a study of TIL therapy for anti-PD-1-resistant metastatic lung cancer. Study results and limitations: This highly selected cohort may not generalize to typical lung cancer patients.

Time point in this sample: pre-treatment sample, taken before nivolumab and TIL therapy. Patients were adults with stage 4 NSCLC. The CDR3 has 14 residues. Germline V gene data show CDR1 as LGHNA and CDR2 as YSLEER. The ends lost 4 bases at V and 9 bases at J; junction bases unmatched: 2. Comment on this clone: Its antigen is unknown.

The immunoSEQ assay was v3. Some clones are missing from TCRdb's copy, which holds only in-frame ones; the method was immunoSEQ multiplex PCR. The data contain 55,000 to 65,000 clones, around four fifths of them singletons. The rearrangement joins TRBV4-3 to TRBJ2-1; 14 bases align to TRBD2. The TCR comes from a person between 30 and 79 years old with non-small cell lung cancer. The sequences come from blood, collected at baseline. The CDR3 DNA reads as TGCGCCAGCAGCCCAGGACTAGCGGGAGGTGAGCAGTTCTTC. Translating it yields CASSPGLAGGEQFF.